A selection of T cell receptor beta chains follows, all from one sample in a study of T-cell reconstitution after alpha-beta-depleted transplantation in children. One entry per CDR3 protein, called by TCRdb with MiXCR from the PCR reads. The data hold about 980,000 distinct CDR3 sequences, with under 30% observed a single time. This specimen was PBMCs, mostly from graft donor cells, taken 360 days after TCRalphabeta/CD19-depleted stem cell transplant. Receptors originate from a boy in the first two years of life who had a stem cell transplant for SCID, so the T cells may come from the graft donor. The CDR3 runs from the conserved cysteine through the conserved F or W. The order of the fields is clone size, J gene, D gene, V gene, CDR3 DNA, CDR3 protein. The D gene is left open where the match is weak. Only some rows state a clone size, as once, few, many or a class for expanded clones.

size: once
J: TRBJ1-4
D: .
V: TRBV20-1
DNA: TGCAGTGCCAGTGACCCCCGGGAGGGACTGTTTTTT
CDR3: CSASDPREGLFF

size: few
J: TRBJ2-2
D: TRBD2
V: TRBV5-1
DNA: TGCGCCAGCAGCTCGCCTCGGGGGGGGCGAAGCACCGGGGAGCTGTTTTTT
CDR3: CASSSPRGGRSTGELFF

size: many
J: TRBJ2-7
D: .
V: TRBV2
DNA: TGTGCCAGCAGTGACAGGGAAGGAAACTACGAGCAGTACTTC
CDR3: CASSDREGNYEQYF

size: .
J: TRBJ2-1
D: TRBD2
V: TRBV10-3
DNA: TGTGCCATCAGTGTTAGCGGGGGGGCCAACAATGAGCAGTTCTTC
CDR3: CAISVSGGANNEQFF

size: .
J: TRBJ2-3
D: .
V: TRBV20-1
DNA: TGCAGTGCTTCAGGGGGGGGGAGCACAGATACGCAGTATTTT
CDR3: CSASGGGSTDTQYF

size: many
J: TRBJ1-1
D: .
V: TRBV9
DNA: TGTGCCAGCAGCAGAACAGGGTTCGCTGAAGCTTTCTTT
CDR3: CASSRTGFAEAFF

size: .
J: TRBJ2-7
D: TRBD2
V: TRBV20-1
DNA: TGCAGTGCTAAAAGCGGGGGGCCCTCCTACGAGCAGTACTTC
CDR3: CSAKSGGPSYEQYF

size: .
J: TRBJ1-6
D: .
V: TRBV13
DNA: TGTGCCAGCAGCCGCTCCGGGGCTCGTGGGTCACCCCTCCACTTT
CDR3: CASSRSGARGSPLHF

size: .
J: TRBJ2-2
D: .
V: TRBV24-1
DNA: TGTGCCACCAGTACCACTGGGACACGACGAGGGGCCGGGGAGCTGTTTTTT
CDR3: CATSTTGTRRGAGELFF

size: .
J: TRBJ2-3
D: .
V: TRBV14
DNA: TGTGCCAGCAGCCAAGGTCTTCGCAGGGGCGCCCCAGATACGCAGTATTTT
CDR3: CASSQGLRRGAPDTQYF

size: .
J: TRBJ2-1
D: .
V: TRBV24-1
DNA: TGTGCCACCAGTGATTTGGGGCGGGGAGACTACAATGAGCAGTTCTTC
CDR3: CATSDLGRGDYNEQFF

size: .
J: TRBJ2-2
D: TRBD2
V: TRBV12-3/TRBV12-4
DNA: TGTGCCAGCAGTTTACTCGGGACTAGCGACACCGGGGAGCTGTTTTTT
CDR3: CASSLLGTSDTGELFF

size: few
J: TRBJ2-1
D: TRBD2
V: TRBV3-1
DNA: TGTGCCAGCAGCCGCCCTCCGGGGGGATACAATGAGCAGTTCTTC
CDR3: CASSRPPGGYNEQFF

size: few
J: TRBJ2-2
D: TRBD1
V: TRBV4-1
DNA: TGCGCCAGCAGCCAGGGGGAACCGGGACAGGGGGCGGGCACCGGGGAGCTGTTTTTT
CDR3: CASSQGEPGQGAGTGELFF

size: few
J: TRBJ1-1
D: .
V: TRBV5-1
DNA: TGCGCCAGCAGCTTGCGGATGGGTTCTGAAGCTTTCTTT
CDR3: CASSLRMGSEAFF

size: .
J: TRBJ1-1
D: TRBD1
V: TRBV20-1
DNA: TGCAGTGCAAGGACAGGGGGCAATACGGCTGAAGCTTTCTTT
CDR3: CSARTGGNTAEAFF

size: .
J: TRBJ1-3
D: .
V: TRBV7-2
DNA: TGTGCCAGCAGTCCCCGGGGGGCCCTCTCTGGAAACACCATATATTTT
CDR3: CASSPRGALSGNTIYF

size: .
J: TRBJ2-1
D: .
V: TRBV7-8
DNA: TGTGCCAGCAGCCCACGGACAGAGAGCTCCTACAATGAGCAGTTCTTC
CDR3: CASSPRTESSYNEQFF

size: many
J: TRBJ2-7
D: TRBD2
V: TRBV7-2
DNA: TGTGCCAGCAGCCCCTGGACTAGTTACGAGCAGTACTTC
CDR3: CASSPWTSYEQYF

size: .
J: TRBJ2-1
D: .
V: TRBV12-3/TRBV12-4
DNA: TGTGCCAGCAGTTTTAGGGGACTCCGGGTGGATGAGCAGTTCTTC
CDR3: CASSFRGLRVDEQFF

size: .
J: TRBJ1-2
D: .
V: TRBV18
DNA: TGTGCCAGCTCCGGGCCGCCTATCCATCAGCTCCCCTATGGCTACACCTTC
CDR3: CASSGPPIHQLPYGYTF

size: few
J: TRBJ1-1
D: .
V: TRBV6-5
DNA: TGTGCCAGCAGTTACGGCAGGGGAGACACTGAAGCTTTCTTT
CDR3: CASSYGRGDTEAFF

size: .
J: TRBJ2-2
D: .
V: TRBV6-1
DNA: TGTGCCAGCAGTGTAAACCCGTCAGGCACCGGGGAGCTGTTTTTT
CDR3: CASSVNPSGTGELFF

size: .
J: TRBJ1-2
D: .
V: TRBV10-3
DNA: TGTGCCATCAGTGCGACAGTCTATGGCTACACCTTC
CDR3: CAISATVYGYTF

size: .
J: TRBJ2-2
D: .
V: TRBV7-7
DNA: TGTGCCAGCAGCTCATTCGGCGGGACAGCTAGCACCGGGGAGCTGTTTTTT
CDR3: CASSSFGGTASTGELFF

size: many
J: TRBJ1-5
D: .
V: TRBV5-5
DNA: TGTGCCAGCAGCTTGGGTTACAATCAGCCCCAGCATTTT
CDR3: CASSLGYNQPQHF

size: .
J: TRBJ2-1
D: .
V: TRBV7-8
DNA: TGTGCCAGCAGCCGGACCGGTGGGGGCAATGAGCAGTTCTTC
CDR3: CASSRTGGGNEQFF

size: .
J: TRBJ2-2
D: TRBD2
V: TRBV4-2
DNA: TGTGCCAGCAGCCATCCACTTGCGGGAGGGGGTCACACCGGGGAGCTGTTTTTT
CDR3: CASSHPLAGGGHTGELFF

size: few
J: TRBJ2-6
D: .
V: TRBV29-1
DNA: TGCAGCGTTGCCTGGGCCTCTGGGGCCAACGTCCTGACTTTC
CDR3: CSVAWASGANVLTF

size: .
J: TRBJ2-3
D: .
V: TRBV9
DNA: TGTGCCAGCAGCGCTGCAGGGGAGGATACGCAGTATTTT
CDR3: CASSAAGEDTQYF

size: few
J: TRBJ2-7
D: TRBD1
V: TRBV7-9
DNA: TGTGCCAGCAGCACCCCGTTGGGGACAGGGGTCATGGACGAGCAGTACTTC
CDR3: CASSTPLGTGVMDEQYF

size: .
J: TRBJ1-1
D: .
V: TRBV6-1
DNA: TGTGCCAGCAGAGACAGTGTTGAAGCTTTCTTT
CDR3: CASRDSVEAFF